The 5 T cell receptor beta chains given below trace back to one sample, sequenced in a study of blood T cells in healthy people across ages. Together with a sample-barcoded 5' primer, a J-beta primer mix was included in a second PCR lasting roughly 6 to 12 cycles. TCRdb analysed the 5' RACE reads with MiXCR anew, one entry per CDR3 protein. The table includes under 800,000 distinct CDR3 sequences, more than 40% detected once. The sample was blood. The receptors come from a woman aged 55-69 years in good health.

The V call is TRBV27, the J call TRBJ2-1; D is possibly TRBD2 (6 bases). Between the trimmed V and J ends, which lost 8 bases and 2 bases, there was a span of 13 bases. Germline loops: CDR1 MNHEY, CDR2 SMNVEV (reference sequence). The CDR3 has 14 amino acids. CDR3 DNA: TGTGCCAGCGGGTTAGCGGATCCCTACAATGAGCAGTTCTTC. Encoded protein: CASGLADPYNEQFF.

The chain has TRBV20-1 and TRBJ2-3; D remains ambiguous. The CDR3 is 12 amino acids. The germline CDR1 and CDR2 sequences are DFQATT and SNEGSKA (reference sequence). Trimming left V 3 bases short and J 2 bases short, with 6 bases between. Here the CDR3 DNA reads TGCAGTGCTAGCCAAATCACAGATACGCAGTATTTT. Translation gives CSASQITDTQYF.

The V call is TRBV12-3 or TRBV12-4, the J call TRBJ2-3; 8 nucleotides align to TRBD1. This CDR3 is 14 amino acids long. After removal of 6 bases from V and 6 bases from J, the junction contained 8 bases not matched to a gene. As DNA, the CDR3 is TGTGCCAGCAGCCACGGACAGGGTAGTGATACGCAGTATTTT. Protein: CASSHGQGSDTQYF.

The J gene is TRBJ2-1, the V gene TRBV6-2 or TRBV6-3; 13 nucleotides align to TRBD2. The germline gives CDR1 MNHEY, CDR2 SVGEGT. V shed 6 bases, J shed 12 bases, and the junction held 11 bases outside the gene matches. The CDR3 extends over 15 amino acids. DNA for the CDR3: TGTGCCAGCAGACCCCGACTAGCGGGAGGCCTCGGGCAGTTCTTC. This codes for CASRPRLAGGLGQFF.

This clonotype occurred a few times. This chain links TRBV5-1 with TRBJ2-7; TRBD2 is a possible D gene (5 bases). The J call is uncertain, as TRBJ2-5 better fits the DNA end. Germline V gene sequence: CDR1 SGHRS, CDR2 YFSETQ. The CDR3 is 17 amino acids. CDR3 in amino acids: CASSLADRGSLKETQYF. CDR3 DNA sequence: TGCGCCAGCAGCTTGGCCGACCGGGGAAGTCTCAAGGAGACCCAGTACTTC.